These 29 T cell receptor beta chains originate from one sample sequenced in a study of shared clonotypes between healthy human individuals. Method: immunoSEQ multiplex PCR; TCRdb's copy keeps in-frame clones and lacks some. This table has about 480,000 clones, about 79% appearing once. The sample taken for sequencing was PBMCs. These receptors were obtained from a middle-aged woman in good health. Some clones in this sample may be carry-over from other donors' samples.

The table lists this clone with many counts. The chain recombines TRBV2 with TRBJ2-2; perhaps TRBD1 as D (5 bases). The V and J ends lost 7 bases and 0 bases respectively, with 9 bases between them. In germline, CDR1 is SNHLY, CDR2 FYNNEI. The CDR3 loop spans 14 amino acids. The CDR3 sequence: CASTQGTNTGELFF. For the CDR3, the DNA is TGTGCCAGCACGCAGGGAACGAACACCGGGGAGCTGTTTTTT.

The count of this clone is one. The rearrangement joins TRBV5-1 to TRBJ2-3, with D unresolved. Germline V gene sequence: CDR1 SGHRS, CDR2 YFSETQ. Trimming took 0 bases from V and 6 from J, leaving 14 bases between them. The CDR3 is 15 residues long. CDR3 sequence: CASSLEGRPLDTQYF. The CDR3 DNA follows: TGCGCCAGCAGCTTGGAAGGCAGGCCCTTGGATACGCAGTATTTT.

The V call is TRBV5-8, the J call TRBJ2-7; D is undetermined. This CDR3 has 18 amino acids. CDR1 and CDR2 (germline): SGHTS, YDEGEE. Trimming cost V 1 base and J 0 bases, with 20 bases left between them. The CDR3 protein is CASSLLPPDPAVSYEQYF. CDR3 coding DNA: TGTGCCAGCAGCTTGTTGCCGCCAGACCCGGCAGTCTCCTACGAGCAGTACTTC.

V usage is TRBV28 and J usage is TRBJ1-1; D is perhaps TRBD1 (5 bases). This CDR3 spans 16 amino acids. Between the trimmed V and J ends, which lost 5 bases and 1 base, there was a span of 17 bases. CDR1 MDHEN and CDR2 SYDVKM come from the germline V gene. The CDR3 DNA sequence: TGTGCCAGCAGTCTCCCGGAAGGGGCGAGGAACACTGAAGCTTTCTTT. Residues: CASSLPEGARNTEAFF.

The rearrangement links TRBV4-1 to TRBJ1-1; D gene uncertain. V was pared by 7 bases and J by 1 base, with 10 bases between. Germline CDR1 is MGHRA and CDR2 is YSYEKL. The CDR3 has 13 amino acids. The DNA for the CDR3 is TGCGCCAGCACTTTAACTCCGAACACTGAAGCTTTCTTT. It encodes CASTLTPNTEAFF.

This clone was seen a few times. In DNA form, the CDR3 reads TGTGCCAGCAGCAGGGGGGTAATCCGAGGCGAGCAGTACTTC. Its translation is CASSRGVIRGEQYF. The J gene is TRBJ2-7, the V gene TRBV9, with D perhaps being TRBD1 or TRBD2 (6 bases each). Germline-derived CDR1 and CDR2 are SGDLS and YYNGEE. The CDR3 extends over 14 amino acids. V gave up 4 bases and J gave up 6 bases, with 17 bases separating them.

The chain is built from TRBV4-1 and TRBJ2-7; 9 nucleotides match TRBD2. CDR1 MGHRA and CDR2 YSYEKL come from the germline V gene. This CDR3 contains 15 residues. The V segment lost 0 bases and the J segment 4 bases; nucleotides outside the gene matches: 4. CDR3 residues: CASSQEEAGGYEQYF. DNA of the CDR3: TGCGCCAGCAGCCAAGAGGAAGCGGGAGGTTACGAGCAGTACTTC.

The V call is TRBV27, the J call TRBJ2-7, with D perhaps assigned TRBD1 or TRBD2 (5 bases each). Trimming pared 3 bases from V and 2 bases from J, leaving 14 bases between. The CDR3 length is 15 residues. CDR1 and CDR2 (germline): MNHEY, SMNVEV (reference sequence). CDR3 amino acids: CASSLARDGAYEQYF. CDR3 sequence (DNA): TGTGCCAGCAGTTTGGCCCGGGACGGCGCCTACGAGCAGTACTTC.

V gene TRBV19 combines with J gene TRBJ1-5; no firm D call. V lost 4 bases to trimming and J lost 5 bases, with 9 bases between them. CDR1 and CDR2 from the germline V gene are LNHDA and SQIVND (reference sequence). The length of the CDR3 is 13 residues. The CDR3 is CASSKRVYQPQHF. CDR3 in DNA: TGTGCCAGTAGTAAGCGGGTGTATCAGCCCCAGCATTTT.

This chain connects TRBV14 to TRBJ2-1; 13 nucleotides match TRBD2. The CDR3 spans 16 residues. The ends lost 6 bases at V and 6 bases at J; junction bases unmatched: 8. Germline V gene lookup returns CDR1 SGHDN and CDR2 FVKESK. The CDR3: CASSRTSGRYFNEQFF. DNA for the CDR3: TGTGCCAGCAGTCGGACTAGCGGGAGATATTTCAATGAGCAGTTCTTC.

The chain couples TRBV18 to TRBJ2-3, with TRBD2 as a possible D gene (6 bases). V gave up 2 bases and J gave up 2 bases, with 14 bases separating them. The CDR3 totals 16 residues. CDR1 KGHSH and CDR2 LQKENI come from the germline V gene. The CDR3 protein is CASSPLGDSDTDTQYF. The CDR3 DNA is TGTGCCAGCTCACCATTAGGGGACTCCGACACAGATACGCAGTATTTT.

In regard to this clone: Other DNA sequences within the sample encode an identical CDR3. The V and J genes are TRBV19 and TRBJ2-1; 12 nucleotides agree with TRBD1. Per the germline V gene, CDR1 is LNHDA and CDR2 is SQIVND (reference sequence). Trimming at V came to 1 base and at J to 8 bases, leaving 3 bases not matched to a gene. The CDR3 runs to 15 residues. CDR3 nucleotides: TGTGCCAGTAGTATAGGGGACAGGGGGCTTGATGAGCAGTTCTTC. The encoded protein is CASSIGDRGLDEQFF.

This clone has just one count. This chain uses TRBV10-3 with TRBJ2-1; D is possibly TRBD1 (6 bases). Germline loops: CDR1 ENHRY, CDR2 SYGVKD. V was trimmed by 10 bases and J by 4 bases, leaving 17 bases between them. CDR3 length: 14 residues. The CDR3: CASRLGQLYNEQFF. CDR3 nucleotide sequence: TGTGCCAGCAGGCTCGGACAGTTATACAATGAGCAGTTCTTC.

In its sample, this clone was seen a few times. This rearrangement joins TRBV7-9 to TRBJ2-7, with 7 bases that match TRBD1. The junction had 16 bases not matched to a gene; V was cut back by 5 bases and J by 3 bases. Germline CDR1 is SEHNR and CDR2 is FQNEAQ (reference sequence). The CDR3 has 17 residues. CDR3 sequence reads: CASSPRSGQESYYEQYF. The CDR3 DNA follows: TGTGCCAGCAGCCCCCGCAGCGGACAGGAATCTTACTACGAGCAGTACTTC.

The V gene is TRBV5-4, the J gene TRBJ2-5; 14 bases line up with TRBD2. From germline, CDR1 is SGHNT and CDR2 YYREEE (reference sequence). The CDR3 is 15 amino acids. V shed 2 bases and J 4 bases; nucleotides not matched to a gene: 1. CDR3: CASSFGLAGGETQYF. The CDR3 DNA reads TGTGCCAGCAGCTTCGGACTAGCGGGAGGAGAGACCCAGTACTTC.

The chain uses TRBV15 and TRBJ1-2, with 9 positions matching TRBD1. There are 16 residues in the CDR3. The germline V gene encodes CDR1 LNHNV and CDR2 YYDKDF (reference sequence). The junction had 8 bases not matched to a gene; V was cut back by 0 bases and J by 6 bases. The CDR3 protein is CATSRDLRTGDNGYTF. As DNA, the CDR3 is TGTGCCACCAGCAGAGATCTTAGGACAGGGGATAATGGCTACACCTTC.

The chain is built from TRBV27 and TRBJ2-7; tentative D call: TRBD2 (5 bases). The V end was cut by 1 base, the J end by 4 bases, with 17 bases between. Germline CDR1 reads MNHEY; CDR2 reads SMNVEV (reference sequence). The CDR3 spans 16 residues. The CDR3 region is CASSLYIPSSGYEQYF. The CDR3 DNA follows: TGTGCCAGCAGTTTATACATCCCTAGCTCGGGATACGAGCAGTACTTC.

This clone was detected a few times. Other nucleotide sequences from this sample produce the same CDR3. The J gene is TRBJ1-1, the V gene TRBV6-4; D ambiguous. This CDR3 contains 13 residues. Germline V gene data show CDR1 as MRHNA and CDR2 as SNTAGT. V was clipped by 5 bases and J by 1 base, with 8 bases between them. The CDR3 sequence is CASSPGENTEAFF. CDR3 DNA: TGTGCCAGCAGTCCAGGTGAGAACACTGAAGCTTTCTTT.

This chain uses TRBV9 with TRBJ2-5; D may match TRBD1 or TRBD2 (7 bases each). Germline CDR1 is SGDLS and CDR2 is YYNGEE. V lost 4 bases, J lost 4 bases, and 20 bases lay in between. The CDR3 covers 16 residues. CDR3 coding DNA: TGTGCCAGCAGCCCAGGGAGGGGGCGCGGGGGAGAGACCCAGTACTTC. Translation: CASSPGRGRGGETQYF.

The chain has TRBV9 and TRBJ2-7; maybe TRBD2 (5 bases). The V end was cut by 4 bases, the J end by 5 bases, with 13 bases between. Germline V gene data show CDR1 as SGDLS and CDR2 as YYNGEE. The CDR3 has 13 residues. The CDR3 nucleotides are TGTGCCAGCAGCCGGGATCTTCGGAACGAGCAGTACTTC. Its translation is CASSRDLRNEQYF.

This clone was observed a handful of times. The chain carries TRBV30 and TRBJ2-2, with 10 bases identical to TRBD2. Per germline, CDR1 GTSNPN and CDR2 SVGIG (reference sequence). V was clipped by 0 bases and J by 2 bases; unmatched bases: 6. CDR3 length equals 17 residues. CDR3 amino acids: CAWSVRSSGSNTGELFF. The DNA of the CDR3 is TGTGCCTGGAGTGTACGGTCTAGCGGGAGTAACACCGGGGAGCTGTTTTTT.

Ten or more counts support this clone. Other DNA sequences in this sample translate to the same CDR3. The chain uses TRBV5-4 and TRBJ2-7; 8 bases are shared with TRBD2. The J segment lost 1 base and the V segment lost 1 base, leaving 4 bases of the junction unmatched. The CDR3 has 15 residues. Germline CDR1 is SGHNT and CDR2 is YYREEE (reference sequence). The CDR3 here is CASSLSSGISYEQYF. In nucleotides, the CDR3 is TGTGCCAGCAGCTTGAGTAGCGGGATTTCCTACGAGCAGTACTTC. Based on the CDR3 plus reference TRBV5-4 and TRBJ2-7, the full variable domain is ETGVTQSPTHLIKTRGQQVTLRCSSQSGHNTVSWYQQALGQGPQFIFQYYREEENGRGNFPPRFSGLQFPNYSSELNVNALELDDSALYLCASSLSSGISYEQYFGPGTRLTVT.

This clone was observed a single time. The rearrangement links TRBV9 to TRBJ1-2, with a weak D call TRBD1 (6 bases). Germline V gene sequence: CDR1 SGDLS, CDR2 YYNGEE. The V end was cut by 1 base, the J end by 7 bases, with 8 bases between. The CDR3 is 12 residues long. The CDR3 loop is CASSVRGAGYTF. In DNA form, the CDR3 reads TGTGCCAGCAGCGTACGGGGGGCTGGCTACACCTTC.

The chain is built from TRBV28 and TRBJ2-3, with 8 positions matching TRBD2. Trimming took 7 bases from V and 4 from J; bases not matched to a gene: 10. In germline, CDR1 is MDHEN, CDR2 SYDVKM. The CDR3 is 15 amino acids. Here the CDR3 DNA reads TGTGCCAGCAAATTTATCGCGGGAGGTGCAGATACGCAGTATTTT. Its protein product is CASKFIAGGADTQYF.

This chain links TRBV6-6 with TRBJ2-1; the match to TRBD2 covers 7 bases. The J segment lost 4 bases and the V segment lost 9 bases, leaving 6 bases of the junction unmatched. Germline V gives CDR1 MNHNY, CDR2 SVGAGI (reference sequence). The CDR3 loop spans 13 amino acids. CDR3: CARPQGGYNEQFF. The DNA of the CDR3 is TGTGCCAGGCCCCAGGGAGGGTACAATGAGCAGTTCTTC.

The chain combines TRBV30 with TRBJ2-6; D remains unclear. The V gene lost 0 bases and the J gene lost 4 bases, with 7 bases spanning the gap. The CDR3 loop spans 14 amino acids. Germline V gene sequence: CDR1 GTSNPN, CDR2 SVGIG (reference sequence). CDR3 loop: CAWSVLLGANVLTF. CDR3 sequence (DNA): TGTGCCTGGAGTGTACTTTTGGGGGCCAACGTCCTGACTTTC.

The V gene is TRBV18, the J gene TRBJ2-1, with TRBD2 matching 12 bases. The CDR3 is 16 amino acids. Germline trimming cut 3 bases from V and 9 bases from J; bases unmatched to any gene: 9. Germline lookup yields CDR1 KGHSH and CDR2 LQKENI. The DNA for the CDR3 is TGTGCCAGCTCACCCCCGCTAGCGGGAGGGGTCGGTGAGCAGTTCTTC. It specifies CASSPPLAGGVGEQFF.

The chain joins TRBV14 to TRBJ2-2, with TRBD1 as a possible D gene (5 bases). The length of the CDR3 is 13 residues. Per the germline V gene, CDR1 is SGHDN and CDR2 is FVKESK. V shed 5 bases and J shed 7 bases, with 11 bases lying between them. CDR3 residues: CASSDRVVGELFF. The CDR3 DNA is TGTGCCAGCAGCGACAGAGTAGTCGGGGAGCTGTTTTTT. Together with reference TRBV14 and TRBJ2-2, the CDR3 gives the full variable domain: EAGVTQFPSHSVIEKGQTVTLRCDPISGHDNLYWYRRVMGKEIKFLLHFVKESKQDESGMPNNRFLAERTGGTYSTLKVQPAELEDSGVYFCASSDRVVGELFFGEGSRLTVL.

CDR3 region: CASSKGTLIPEGQETQYF. CDR3 nucleotide sequence: TGTGCCAGCAGCAAAGGGACACTAATACCCGAGGGGCAAGAGACCCAGTACTTC. This chain links TRBV21-1 with TRBJ2-5. TRBV21-1 is noted as a pseudogene. This CDR3 contains 18 residues.